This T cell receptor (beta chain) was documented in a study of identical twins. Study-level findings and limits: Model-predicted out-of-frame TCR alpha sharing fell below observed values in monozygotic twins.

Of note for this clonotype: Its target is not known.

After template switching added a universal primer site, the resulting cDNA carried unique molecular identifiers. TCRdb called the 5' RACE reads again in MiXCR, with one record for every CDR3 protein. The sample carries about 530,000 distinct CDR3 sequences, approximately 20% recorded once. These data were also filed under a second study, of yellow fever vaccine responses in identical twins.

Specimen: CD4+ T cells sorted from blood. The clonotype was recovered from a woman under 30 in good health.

The CDR3 nucleotides read TGTGCCAGCTCCCCTGGCTACGGGGCGGACGAGCAGTACGTC. This encodes CASSPGYGADEQYV. The chain is built from TRBV18 and TRBJ2-7, with D perhaps being TRBD1 or TRBD2 (5 bases each). V shed 6 bases and J shed 5 bases, with 17 bases lying between them. Germline assignment: CDR1 KGHSH and CDR2 LQKENI. There are 14 residues in the CDR3.